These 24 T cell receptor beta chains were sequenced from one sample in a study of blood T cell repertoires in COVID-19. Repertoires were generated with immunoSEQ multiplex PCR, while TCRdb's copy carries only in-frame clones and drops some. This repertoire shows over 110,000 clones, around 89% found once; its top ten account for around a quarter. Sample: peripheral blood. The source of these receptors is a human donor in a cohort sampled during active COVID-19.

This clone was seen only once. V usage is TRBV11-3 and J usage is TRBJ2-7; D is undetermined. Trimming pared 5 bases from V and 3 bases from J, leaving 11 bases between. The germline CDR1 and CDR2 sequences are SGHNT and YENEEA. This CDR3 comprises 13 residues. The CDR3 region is CASSLNSHYEQYF. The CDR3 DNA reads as TGTGCCAGCAGCCTAAATAGCCACTACGAGCAGTACTTC.

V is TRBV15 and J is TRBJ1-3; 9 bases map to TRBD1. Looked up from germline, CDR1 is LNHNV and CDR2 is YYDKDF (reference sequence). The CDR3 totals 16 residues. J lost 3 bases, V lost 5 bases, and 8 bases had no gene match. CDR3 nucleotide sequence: TGTGCCACCAGCGCGGTACAGGGGGCAAGTGGAAACACCATATATTTT. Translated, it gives CATSAVQGASGNTIYF.

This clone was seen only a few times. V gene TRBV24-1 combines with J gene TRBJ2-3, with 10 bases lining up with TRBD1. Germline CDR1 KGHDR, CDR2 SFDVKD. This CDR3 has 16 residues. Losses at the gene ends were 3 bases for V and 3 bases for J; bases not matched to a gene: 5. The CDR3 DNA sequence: TGTGCCACCAGTGATCATGGGACAGGGGATACAGATACGCAGTATTTT. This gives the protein CATSDHGTGDTDTQYF.

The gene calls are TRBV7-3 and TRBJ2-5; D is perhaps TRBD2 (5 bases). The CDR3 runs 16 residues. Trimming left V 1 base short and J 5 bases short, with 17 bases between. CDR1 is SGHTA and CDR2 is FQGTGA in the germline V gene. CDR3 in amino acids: CASSLNAPHRGETQYF. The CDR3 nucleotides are TGTGCCAGCAGCTTAAATGCTCCACATAGAGGGGAGACCCAGTACTTC.

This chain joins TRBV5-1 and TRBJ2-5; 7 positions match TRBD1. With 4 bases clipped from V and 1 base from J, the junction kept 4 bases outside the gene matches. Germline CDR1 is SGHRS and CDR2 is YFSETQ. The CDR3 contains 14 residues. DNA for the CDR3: TGCGCCAGCAGCACCGGACAGGTCCAAGAGACCCAGTACTTC. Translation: CASSTGQVQETQYF.

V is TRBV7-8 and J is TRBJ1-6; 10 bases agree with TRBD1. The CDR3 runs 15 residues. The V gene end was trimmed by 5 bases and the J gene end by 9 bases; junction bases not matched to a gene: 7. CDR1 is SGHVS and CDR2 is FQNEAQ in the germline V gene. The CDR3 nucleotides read TGTGCCAGCAGCACAGCGGGACAGGGGATTTCACCCCTCCACTTT. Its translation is CASSTAGQGISPLHF. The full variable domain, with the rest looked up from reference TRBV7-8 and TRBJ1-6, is GAGVSQSPRYKVAKRGQDVALRCDPISGHVSLFWYQQALGQGPEFLTYFQNEAQLDKSGLPSDRFFAERPEGSVSTLKIQRTQQEDSAVYLCASSTAGQGISPLHFGNGTRLTVT.

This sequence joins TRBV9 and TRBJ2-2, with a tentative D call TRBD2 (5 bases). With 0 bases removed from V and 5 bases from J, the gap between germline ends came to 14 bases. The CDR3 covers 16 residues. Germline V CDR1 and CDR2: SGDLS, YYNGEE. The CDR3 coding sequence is TGTGCCAGCAGCGTAGAGTCAACGGGAAGGACCGGGGAGCTGTTTTTT. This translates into CASSVESTGRTGELFF.

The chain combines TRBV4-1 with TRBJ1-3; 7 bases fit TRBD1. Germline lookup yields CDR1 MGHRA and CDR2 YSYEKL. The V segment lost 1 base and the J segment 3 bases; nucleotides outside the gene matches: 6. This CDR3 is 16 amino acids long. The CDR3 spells CASSQAEQGNGNTIYF. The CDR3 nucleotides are TGCGCCAGCAGCCAAGCCGAACAGGGGAATGGAAACACCATATATTTT.

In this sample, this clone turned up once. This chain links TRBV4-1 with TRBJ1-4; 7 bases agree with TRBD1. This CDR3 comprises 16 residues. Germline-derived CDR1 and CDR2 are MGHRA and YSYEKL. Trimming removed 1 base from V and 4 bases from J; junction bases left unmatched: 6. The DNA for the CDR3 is TGCGCCAGCAGCCAAGGGACAGGAGGCGGTAATGAAAAACTGTTTTTT. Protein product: CASSQGTGGGNEKLFF.

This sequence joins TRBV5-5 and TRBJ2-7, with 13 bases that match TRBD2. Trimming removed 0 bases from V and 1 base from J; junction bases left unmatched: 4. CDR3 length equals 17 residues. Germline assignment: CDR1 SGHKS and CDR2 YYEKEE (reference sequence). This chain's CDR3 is CASSLEGGLAGSYEQYF. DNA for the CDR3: TGTGCCAGCAGCTTGGAAGGGGGACTAGCGGGGTCCTACGAGCAGTACTTC.

The CDR3 region has the DNA TGTGCCAGTAGTAGTGTCCTAGCGGTCTACGAGCAGTACTTC. It yields the protein CASSSVLAVYEQYF. The chain combines TRBV19 with TRBJ2-7; 7 bases are a match to TRBD2. The length of the CDR3 is 14 residues. Unmatched junction bases numbered 6, after V lost 4 bases and J lost 3 bases. Germline CDR1 is LNHDA and CDR2 is SQIVND (reference sequence).

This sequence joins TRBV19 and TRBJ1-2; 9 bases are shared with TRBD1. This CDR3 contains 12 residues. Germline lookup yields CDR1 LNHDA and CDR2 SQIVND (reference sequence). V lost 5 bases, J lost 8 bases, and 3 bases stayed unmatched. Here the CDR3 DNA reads TGTGCCAGTAGTGTCACAGGGGGCGGCTACACCTTC. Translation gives CASSVTGGGYTF.

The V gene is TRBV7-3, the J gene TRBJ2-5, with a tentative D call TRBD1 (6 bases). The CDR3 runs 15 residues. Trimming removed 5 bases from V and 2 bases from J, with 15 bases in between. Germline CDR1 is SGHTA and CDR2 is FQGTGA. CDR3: CASSRTGLIQETQYF. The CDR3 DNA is TGTGCCAGCAGCAGAACAGGGCTCATACAAGAGACCCAGTACTTC. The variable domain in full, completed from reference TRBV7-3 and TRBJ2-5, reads GAGVSQTPSNKVTEKGKYVELRCDPISGHTALYWYRQSLGQGPEFLIYFQGTGAADDSGLPNDRFFAVRPEGSVSTLKIQRTERGDSAVYLCASSRTGLIQETQYFGPGTRLLVL.

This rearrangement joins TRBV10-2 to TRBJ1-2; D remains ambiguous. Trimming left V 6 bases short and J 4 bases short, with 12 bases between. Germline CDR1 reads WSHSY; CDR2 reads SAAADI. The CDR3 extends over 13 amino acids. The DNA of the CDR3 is TGCGCCAGCAGCCCAGGCTCGAGCTATGGCTACACCTTC. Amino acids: CASSPGSSYGYTF.

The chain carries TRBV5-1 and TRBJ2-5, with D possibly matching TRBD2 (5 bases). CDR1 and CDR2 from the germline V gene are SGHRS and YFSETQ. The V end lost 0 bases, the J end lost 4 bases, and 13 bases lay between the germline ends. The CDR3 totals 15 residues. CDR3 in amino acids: CASSLVWGGGETQYF. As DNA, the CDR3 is TGCGCCAGCAGCTTGGTCTGGGGTGGAGGAGAGACCCAGTACTTC.

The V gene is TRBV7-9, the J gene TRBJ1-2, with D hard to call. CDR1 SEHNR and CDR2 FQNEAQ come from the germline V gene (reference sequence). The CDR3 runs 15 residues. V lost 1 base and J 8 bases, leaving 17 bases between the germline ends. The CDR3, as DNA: TGTGCCAGCAGCTTAGGGAGGACCTCGGAGAGGGGCTACACCTTC. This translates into CASSLGRTSERGYTF.

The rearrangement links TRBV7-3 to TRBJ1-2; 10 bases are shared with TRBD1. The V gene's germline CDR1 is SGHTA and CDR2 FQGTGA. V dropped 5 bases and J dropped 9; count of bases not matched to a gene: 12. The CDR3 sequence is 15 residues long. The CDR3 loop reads CASSDQGQGITRYTF. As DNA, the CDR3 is TGTGCCAGCAGCGATCAGGGACAGGGGATAACTCGCTACACCTTC.

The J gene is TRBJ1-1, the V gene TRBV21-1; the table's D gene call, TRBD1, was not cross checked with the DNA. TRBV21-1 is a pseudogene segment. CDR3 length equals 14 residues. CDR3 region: CASSKKGVLAEAFF. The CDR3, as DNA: TGTGCCAGCAGCAAAAAGGGGGTCTTGGCTGAAGCTTTCTTT.

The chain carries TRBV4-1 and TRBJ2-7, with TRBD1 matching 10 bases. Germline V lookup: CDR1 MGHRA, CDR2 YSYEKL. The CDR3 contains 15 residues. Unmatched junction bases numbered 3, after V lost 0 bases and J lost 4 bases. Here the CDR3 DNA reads TGCGCCAGCAGCCAAGAAAGGGACAGGGGTTACGAGCAGTACTTC. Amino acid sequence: CASSQERDRGYEQYF.

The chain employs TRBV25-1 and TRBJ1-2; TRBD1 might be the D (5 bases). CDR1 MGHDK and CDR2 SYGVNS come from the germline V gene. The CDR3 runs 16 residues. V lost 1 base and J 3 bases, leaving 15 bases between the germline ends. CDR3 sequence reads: CASSESLPDSYYGYTF. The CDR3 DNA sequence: TGTGCCAGCAGTGAATCCCTCCCCGACAGCTACTATGGCTACACCTTC.

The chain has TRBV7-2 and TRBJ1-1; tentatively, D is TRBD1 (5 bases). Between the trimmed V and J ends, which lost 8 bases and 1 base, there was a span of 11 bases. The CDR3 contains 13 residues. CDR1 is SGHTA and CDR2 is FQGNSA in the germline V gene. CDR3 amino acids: CASAYGQNTEAFF. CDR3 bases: TGTGCCAGCGCCTATGGACAGAACACTGAAGCTTTCTTT. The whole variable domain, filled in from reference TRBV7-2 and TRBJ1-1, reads GAGVSQSPSNKVTEKGKDVELRCDPISGHTALYWYRQSLGQGLEFLIYFQGNSAPDKSGLPSDRFSAERTGGSVSTLTIQRTQQEDSAVYLCASAYGQNTEAFFGQGTRLTVV.

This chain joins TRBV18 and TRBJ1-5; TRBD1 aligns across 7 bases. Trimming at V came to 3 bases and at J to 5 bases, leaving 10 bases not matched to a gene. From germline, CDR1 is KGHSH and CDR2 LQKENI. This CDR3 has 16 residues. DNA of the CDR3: TGTGCCAGCTCACCCACTCGCCGGACAGGCGATCAGCCCCAGCATTTT. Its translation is CASSPTRRTGDQPQHF.

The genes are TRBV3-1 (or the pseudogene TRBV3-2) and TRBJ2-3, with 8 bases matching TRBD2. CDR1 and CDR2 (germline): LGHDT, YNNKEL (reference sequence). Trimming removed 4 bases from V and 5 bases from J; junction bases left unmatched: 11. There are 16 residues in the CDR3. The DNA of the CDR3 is TGTGCCAGCAGCCCGAAAAGCGGGGGCCCTGGAGATACGCAGTATTTT. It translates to CASSPKSGGPGDTQYF.

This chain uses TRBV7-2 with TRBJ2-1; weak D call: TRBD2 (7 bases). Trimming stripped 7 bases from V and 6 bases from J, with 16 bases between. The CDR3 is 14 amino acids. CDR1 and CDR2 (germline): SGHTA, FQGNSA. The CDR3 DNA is TGTGCCAGCAATGGGGGGGCCCCAAGCAATGAGCAGTTCTTC. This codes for CASNGGAPSNEQFF.